The next 28 T cell receptor beta chains were all read from a single sample in a study of T cell responses to AZD1222 COVID-19 vaccine. Measured with immunoSEQ multiplex PCR; TCRdb has only the in-frame clones, and not every one. Of 90,000 to 150,000 clones in the sample, about 93% were seen once. The sequenced sample was peripheral blood, obtained 28 days after the second dose of the MenACWY control vaccine. The receptors here all came from an adult who received the MenACWY meningococcal vaccine as a control.

The chain carries TRBV7-2 and TRBJ2-5, with TRBD1 matching over 8 bases. Germline V gene sequence: CDR1 SGHTA, CDR2 FQGNSA. The CDR3 loop spans 15 amino acids. V gave up 0 bases and J gave up 4 bases; unmatched junction bases: 4. The CDR3 DNA follows: TGTGCCAGCAGCTTAGCCGGGACAGGAGGAGAGACCCAGTACTTC. It is translated as CASSLAGTGGETQYF.

The rearrangement uses TRBV4-3 and TRBJ2-5; 8 nucleotides match TRBD1. V was clipped by 1 base and J by 4 bases; unmatched bases: 5. The CDR3 runs 15 residues. From germline, CDR1 is LGHNA and CDR2 YSLEER. CDR3 sequence (DNA): TGCGCCAGCAGCCAAGGGACAGGGTCTGTAGAGACCCAGTACTTC. Encoded protein: CASSQGTGSVETQYF.

The V and J genes are TRBV7-2 and TRBJ1-4; a possible D gene is TRBD1 (5 bases). The CDR3 runs to 15 residues. CDR1 and CDR2 (germline): SGHTA, FQGNSA. Between the trimmed V and J ends, which lost 5 bases and 5 bases, there was a span of 15 bases. The CDR3 protein is CASSALPGPNEKLFF. CDR3 coding DNA: TGTGCCAGCAGCGCCCTCCCGGGACCGAATGAAAAACTGTTTTTT.

This chain uses TRBV15 with TRBJ2-3; TRBD2 is a possible D gene (6 bases). Looked up from germline, CDR1 is LNHNV and CDR2 is YYDKDF (reference sequence). With 6 bases removed from V and 1 base from J, the gap between germline ends came to 17 bases. The CDR3 contains 16 residues. DNA of the CDR3: TGTGCCACCAGTCGGTTGGGGACGGGGGGCACAGATACGCAGTATTTT. Amino acids: CATSRLGTGGTDTQYF.

The rearrangement uses TRBV5-4 and TRBJ1-6; 9 bases line up with TRBD1. V shed 3 bases, J shed 4 bases, and the junction held 11 bases outside the gene matches. The CDR3 has 18 amino acids. In germline, CDR1 is SGHNT, CDR2 YYREEE (reference sequence). The CDR3 DNA is TGTGCCAGCAGCTGGGGCGGGGACAGGGTGTATTATAATTCACCCCTCCACTTT. Translating gives CASSWGGDRVYYNSPLHF.

V and J are TRBV9 and TRBJ1-2; D unresolved. From germline, CDR1 is SGDLS and CDR2 YYNGEE. The CDR3 runs to 15 residues. V was pared by 0 bases and J by 2 bases, with 11 bases between. The CDR3 reads CASSVEARQNYGYTF. The CDR3 DNA follows: TGTGCCAGCAGCGTAGAGGCCAGACAAAACTATGGCTACACCTTC.

This chain uses TRBV18 with TRBJ1-2; D may be TRBD1 (6 bases). The CDR3 is made up of 15 amino acids. Trimming removed 1 base at V and 4 bases at J, with 13 bases between. Per the germline V gene, CDR1 is KGHSH and CDR2 is LQKENI. The CDR3 loop is CASSPLDRGGYGYTF. The CDR3 DNA reads as TGTGCCAGCTCACCACTTGATAGGGGGGGCTATGGCTACACCTTC.

The rearrangement links TRBV11-2 to TRBJ1-1; possible D gene TRBD1, 6 bases. Between the trimmed V and J ends, which lost 7 bases and 3 bases, there was a span of 18 bases. The CDR3 loop spans 15 amino acids. The V gene's germline CDR1 is SGHAT and CDR2 FQNNGV. The CDR3 loop is CASTQDRVRDTEAFF. The CDR3 DNA sequence: TGTGCCAGCACCCAGGACAGAGTTCGAGACACTGAAGCTTTCTTT.

J is TRBJ2-7 and V is TRBV30; TRBD2 matches at 7 bases. The germline CDR1 and CDR2 sequences are GTSNPN and SVGIG (reference sequence). V was pared by 1 base and J by 3 bases, with 9 bases of the junction left unmatched. The CDR3 loop spans 15 amino acids. Written as DNA, the CDR3 is TGTGCCTGGAGTGCCACCAGGACTAGGGGCTACGAGCAGTACTTC. Protein product: CAWSATRTRGYEQYF.

Notes on this clone: One end of the junction fails to match germline, which may point to a read error. The chain carries TRBV7-9 and TRBJ1-4; TRBD1 is a possible D gene (6 bases). CDR1 is SEHNR and CDR2 is FQNEAQ in the germline V gene (reference sequence). This CDR3 is 13 amino acids long. CDR3 in amino acids: CASSKNLGQFQWF. The CDR3, as DNA: TGTGCCAGCAGCAAAAACCTCGGACAGTTTCAGTGGTTT.

In its sample, this clone was seen a few times. The V call is TRBV19, the J call TRBJ1-1; D unresolved. This CDR3 is 13 amino acids long. Germline V gives CDR1 LNHDA, CDR2 SQIVND (reference sequence). V was trimmed by 3 bases and J by 1 base, leaving 6 bases between them. CDR3 amino acids: CASSMWENTEAFF. The CDR3 nucleotides read TGTGCCAGTAGTATGTGGGAGAACACTGAAGCTTTCTTT. Full variable domain (remainder filled in from reference TRBV19 and TRBJ1-1): DGGITQSPKYLFRKEGQNVTLSCEQNLNHDAMYWYRQDPGQGLRLIYYSQIVNDFQKGDIAEGYSVSREKKESFPLTVTSAQKNPTAFYLCASSMWENTEAFFGQGTRLTVV.

The rearrangement uses TRBV28 and TRBJ2-7, with D possibly matching TRBD1 (5 bases). The CDR3 contains 14 residues. Trimming pared 1 base from V and 3 bases from J, leaving 10 bases between. Germline-derived CDR1 and CDR2 are MDHEN and SYDVKM. The CDR3 DNA is TGTGCCAGCAGTTTATTTGGGGCGAACTACGAGCAGTACTTC. Its protein product is CASSLFGANYEQYF.

V usage is TRBV7-8 and J usage is TRBJ1-4; D unclear. This CDR3 comprises 14 residues. CDR1 and CDR2 (germline): SGHVS, FQNEAQ. V was cut by 5 bases and J by 9 bases, with 16 bases left in between. The CDR3 is CASSPRTPMKKLFF. CDR3 DNA: TGTGCCAGCAGCCCCCGGACTCCTATGAAAAAACTGTTTTTT.

V and J are TRBV5-1 and TRBJ2-5; weak D call: TRBD1 (6 bases). Trimming took 0 bases from V and 4 from J, leaving 7 bases between them. This CDR3 is built from 13 residues. Germline V CDR1 and CDR2: SGHRS, YFSETQ. CDR3 nucleotide sequence: TGCGCCAGCAGCTTGGGCAGGGGAGAGACCCAGTACTTC. Its protein product is CASSLGRGETQYF.

The CDR3 nucleotides are TGTGCCAGCCGTAGAAGTACAGGGGACACCGGGGAGCTGTTTTTT. This translates into CASRRSTGDTGELFF. V gene TRBV28 combines with J gene TRBJ2-2, with TRBD1 matching 7 bases. The CDR3 is 15 residues long. Per the germline V gene, CDR1 is MDHEN and CDR2 is SYDVKM. Trimming at V came to 8 bases and at J to 3 bases, leaving 9 bases not matched to a gene.

This sequence joins TRBV7-8 and TRBJ1-5; TRBD1 is a possible D gene (6 bases). Germline V gene data show CDR1 as SGHVS and CDR2 as FQNEAQ. The CDR3 runs to 18 residues. V was clipped by 2 bases and J by 0 bases, with 17 bases between them. The CDR3 sequence: CASSLLNRVDDSNQPQHF. The CDR3 DNA follows: TGTGCCAGCAGCTTACTAAACAGGGTGGACGATAGCAATCAGCCCCAGCATTTT.

The V gene is TRBV9, the J gene TRBJ1-4, with TRBD1 identical over 7 bases. Germline CDR1 is SGDLS and CDR2 is YYNGEE. V trimming: 4 bases; J trimming: 5 bases; junction bases outside the gene matches: 5. This CDR3 has 14 amino acids. The DNA of the CDR3 is TGTGCCAGCAGCTCCGGACAGGACAATGAAAAACTGTTTTTT. Its translation: CASSSGQDNEKLFF.

V usage is TRBV18 and J usage is TRBJ2-6; the D gene is possibly TRBD1 (6 bases). CDR3 length: 20 residues. V gave up 2 bases and J gave up 2 bases, with 22 bases separating them. Per the germline V gene, CDR1 is KGHSH and CDR2 is LQKENI. CDR3 in amino acids: CASSPEQRPGEVAGANVLTF. CDR3 nucleotides: TGTGCCAGCTCACCAGAGCAGCGACCAGGGGAAGTTGCTGGGGCCAACGTCCTGACTTTC.

This sequence joins TRBV28 and TRBJ2-7; TRBD2 might be the D (5 bases). The CDR3 has 13 residues. V was cut by 4 bases and J by 0 bases, with 7 bases left in between. From germline, CDR1 is MDHEN and CDR2 SYDVKM. The CDR3 loop reads CASSSGSSYEQYF. The CDR3 bases are TGTGCCAGCAGTTCGGGGAGCTCCTACGAGCAGTACTTC.

This rearrangement joins TRBV6-2 or TRBV6-3 to TRBJ2-1; D is tentatively TRBD1 or TRBD2 (5 bases each). CDR3 length: 19 residues. In germline, CDR1 is MNHEY, CDR2 SVGEGT. Trimming left V 5 bases short and J 8 bases short, with 31 bases between. The CDR3 sequence is CASSRWTSAYEVQADEQFF. Here the CDR3 DNA reads TGTGCCAGCAGTCGGTGGACAAGCGCTTATGAAGTTCAAGCGGATGAGCAGTTCTTC.

The chain uses TRBV3-1 (or the pseudogene TRBV3-2) and TRBJ2-1, with TRBD2 matching 8 bases. After removal of 1 base from V and 6 bases from J, the junction contained 17 bases not matched to a gene. Germline-derived CDR1 and CDR2 are LGHDT and YNNKEL (reference sequence). The CDR3 is 19 amino acids. The CDR3 sequence: CASSQGLSPGTRRGNEQFF. The CDR3 bases are TGTGCCAGCAGCCAAGGGTTATCCCCCGGGACTAGAAGAGGCAATGAGCAGTTCTTC.

The chain employs TRBV3-1 (or the pseudogene TRBV3-2) and TRBJ2-2, with unresolved D. CDR1 LGHDT and CDR2 YNNKEL come from the germline V gene (reference sequence). With 5 bases removed from V and 4 bases from J, the gap between germline ends came to 5 bases. The CDR3 contains 12 residues. The CDR3 nucleotides read TGTGCCAGCAGCTTTCGCACCGGGGAGCTGTTTTTT. Translated: CASSFRTGELFF.

The chain uses TRBV11-3 and TRBJ2-1; 10 bases line up with TRBD2. Germline lookup yields CDR1 SGHNT and CDR2 YENEEA. J gave up 4 bases and V 5 bases, and 8 bases lay outside the gene matches. This CDR3 has 16 amino acids. The CDR3 loop is CASSPSGSGRYNEQFF. In nucleotides, the CDR3 is TGTGCCAGCAGCCCCAGCGGTAGCGGGAGGTACAATGAGCAGTTCTTC.

This clone was counted once. The chain has TRBV21-1 and TRBJ1-5; TRBD1 is the table's D call and was not checked against the DNA. TRBV21-1 is assigned pseudogene status. There are 17 residues in the CDR3. CDR3 DNA sequence: TGTGCCAGCATCTCGTGGCACAGGGGATATAGCAATCAGCCCCAGCATTTT. The encoded protein is CASISWHRGYSNQPQHF.

The rearrangement links TRBV29-1 to TRBJ2-7; a possible D gene is TRBD1 (6 bases). This CDR3 contains 13 residues. V lost 4 bases, J lost 3 bases, and 13 bases lay in between. The germline V gene has CDR1 SQVTM and CDR2 ANQGSEA. CDR3: CSVVRDNFYEQYF. CDR3 nucleotides: TGCAGCGTTGTCCGGGACAACTTCTACGAGCAGTACTTC.

This rearrangement joins TRBV20-1 to TRBJ2-7, with TRBD2 as a possible D gene (6 bases). Looked up from germline, CDR1 is DFQATT and CDR2 is SNEGSKA (reference sequence). This CDR3 region has 10 residues. The CDR3: CSPGGNAQYF. CDR3 nucleotides: TGCAGCCCAGGAGGGAACGCGCAGTACTTC.

The count of this clone is one. V usage is TRBV28 and J usage is TRBJ2-7, with 14 bases lining up with TRBD2. Losses at the gene ends were 8 bases for V and 5 bases for J; bases not matched to a gene: 11. The germline V gene encodes CDR1 MDHEN and CDR2 SYDVKM. The CDR3 length is 16 residues. CDR3 sequence: CASRSGTSGSRDEQYF. Written as DNA, the CDR3 is TGTGCCAGCCGGAGCGGGACTAGCGGGAGCAGGGACGAGCAGTACTTC.

The J gene is TRBJ2-1, the V gene TRBV5-6, with 9 nucleotides matching TRBD2. V shed 2 bases and J 4 bases; nucleotides not matched to a gene: 10. The CDR3 length is 17 residues. The V gene's germline CDR1 is SGHDT and CDR2 YYEEEE. This CDR3 reads CASSFRGRLAGYNEQFF. The CDR3 DNA follows: TGTGCCAGCAGCTTTAGGGGGCGGCTAGCGGGGTACAATGAGCAGTTCTTC.